Here is one T cell receptor beta chain with its context. This clonotype was seen at least ten times. Its recognized antigen is unknown. No per-base quality is available; no much larger clone lies one base away. According to the study, the label for this sample's treatment or condition signals: live attenuated yellow fever vaccine strain. PBMCs were isolated from peripheral blood using a standard Ficoll-Paque protocol. Dynabeads CD4 and CD8 positive selection kits were used to isolate the CD4 and CD8 T-cell fractions. TriZol was used to extract RNA from bulk PBMCs, from CD4 and CD8 fractions, and from dextramer-positive and dextramer-negative fractions. The sample originates from a study of T cells after yellow fever vaccination (dated by TCRdb to the late 2010s). Study-level background: Libraries from fractions with low cell numbers were prepared with the SMART-Seq v4 Ultra Low Input RNA kit. To follow T-cell clones before and after primary and booster YFV17D yellow fever vaccination, bulk TCR alpha and beta repertoires were sequenced over time. The cohort comprised two healthy male donors, one aged 18 to 30 and one aged 30 to 40 years. Bulk PBMC replicates and cell subsets were isolated from blood drawn at multiple timepoints before and after both primary and secondary immunization. Study-wide findings and limitations: The study included only a couple of donors, which limits how far the findings can be generalized. After the booster, most clones that had expanded after primary vaccination were detected again (about 95% of CD4 and 70% to 90% of CD8), suggesting broad maintenance of memory. A small share of clonotypes occurred in both CD4 and CD8 compartments, likely arising from convergent recombination. Compared with the primary T-cell response, the secondary T-cell response was weaker but faster, peaking on day 5 rather than day 15. Computational filtering was required because FACS-sorted repertoires could contain abundant contaminating clonotypes from the bulk population.

TCR cDNA was synthesized by 5'RACE template switching, through which a universal primer site and unique molecular identifiers were introduced. Priming of cDNA synthesis was performed from both the TCR alpha and TCR beta constant segments. Two PCR steps were used to amplify libraries, with sample barcodes and sequencing adapters being added in the second step. Libraries were sequenced on Illumina HiSeq 2500 (2x100 bp) or NovaSeq (2x150 bp). In the authors' own workflow: Reads were demultiplexed and collapsed into UMI consensus sequences with MIGEC, and V(D)J alignment was performed with MiXCR. Clonotypes responding to the vaccine were identified with edgeR on replicate PBMC samples, with the criteria of FDR below 0.01 and a log2 fold change above 5 up to day 15. Each bulk clonotype was labeled CD4 or CD8 based on which sequenced repertoire, CD4 or CD8, contained the clonotype at higher abundance. TCRdb ran its own pipeline on the public reads, namely fastp trimming at Q25 and MiXCR clone calling, and kept in-frame beta chains. Rows are combined by CDR3 protein, so each entry shows the most common genes and DNA. TCRdb, not the original authors, processed these V and J calls. The table for this sample lists over 100,000 distinct CDR3 sequences; 8.4% of them were counted only once. Together, the top ten hold about 25% of the sample.

The germline V gene (reference sequence) sets CDR1 to LGHDT and CDR2 to YNNKEL. Measured from the cysteine to the phenylalanine, the CDR3 is 13 residues long. The sequence is cut down to CDR3 DNA, 39 bases in frame from base 1. V and J lose 2 bases and 3 bases, and a span of 8 bases separates them. Sequencing was performed on CD8+ T cells sorted from PBMCs, taken 45 days after the yellow fever booster vaccination. This clonotype originated in a man between 25 and 39 years old who received the YFV17D yellow fever vaccine. This sequence uses TRBV3-1 and TRBJ2-7; 6 matching bases give a weak D call of TRBD2. The CDR3 here reads CASSQMGGYEQYF. The bases read TGTGCCAGCAGCCAAATGGGGGGCTACGAGCAGTACTTC.